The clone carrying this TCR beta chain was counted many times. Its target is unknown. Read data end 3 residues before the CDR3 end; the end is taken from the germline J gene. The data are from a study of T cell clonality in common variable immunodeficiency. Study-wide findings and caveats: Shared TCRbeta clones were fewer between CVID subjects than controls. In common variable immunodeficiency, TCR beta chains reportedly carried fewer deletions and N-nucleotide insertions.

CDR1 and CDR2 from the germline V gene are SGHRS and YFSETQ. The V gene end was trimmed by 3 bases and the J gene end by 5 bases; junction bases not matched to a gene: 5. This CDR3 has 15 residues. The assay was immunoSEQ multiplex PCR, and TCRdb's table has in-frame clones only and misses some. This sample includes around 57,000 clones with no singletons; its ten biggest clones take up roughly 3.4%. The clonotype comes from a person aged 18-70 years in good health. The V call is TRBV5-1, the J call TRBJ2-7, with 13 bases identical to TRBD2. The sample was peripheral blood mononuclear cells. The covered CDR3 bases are TGCGCCAGCAGCTCGACTAGCGGGAGGTTCAACGAG. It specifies CASSSTSGRFNE. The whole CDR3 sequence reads CASSSTSGRFNEQYF.